The T cell receptor (beta chain) under discussion was sequenced for a study of siplizumab effects on memory and regulatory T cells. The study, taken as a whole, reports: With siplizumab, mappable alloreactive CD4+ clones averaged 68.8% Treg-derived, versus 25% to 30% in controls. The study found that siplizumab significantly reduced alloreactive sequences traceable to unstimulated CD4+ memory cells.

The CDR3 sequence is 15 residues long. Germline lookup yields CDR1 MDHEN and CDR2 SYDVKM. V shed 3 bases and J 7 bases; nucleotides not matched to a gene: 6. As for this clone: The antigen remains unidentified.

Libraries were prepared by immunoSEQ multiplex PCR; TCRdb keeps only in-frame clonotypes and omits some of them. The table includes approximately 48,000 clones, about 93% detected once. J is TRBJ2-1 and V is TRBV28; 10 nucleotides line up with TRBD2. The clonotype comes from a human donor in good health. Sequences were obtained from CD8+ T cells sorted from blood. The CDR3 loop reads CASSFFSSGGNEQFF. CDR3 DNA: TGTGCCAGCAGTTTCTTTTCTAGCGGGGGTAATGAGCAGTTCTTC.